The 18 T cell receptor beta chains presented below share a single source sample, sequenced in a study of long-term antiretroviral therapy in people with HIV. The run of the v3.0 immunoSEQ assay was at survey level. Data came from immunoSEQ multiplex PCR; TCRdb stores just in-frame clones and leaves some out. Among tens of thousands of clones listed, about 94% were seen once. The material sequenced was unsorted PBMCs, taken approximately 7.4 years after starting antiretroviral therapy. Receptors were obtained from a man aged 45 to 65 with HIV.

J is TRBJ2-6 and V is TRBV14; perhaps D is TRBD1 or TRBD2 (5 bases each). Germline CDR1 and CDR2: SGHDN and FVKESK. The V end was cut by 4 bases, the J end by 0 bases, with 7 bases between. The CDR3 is 15 residues long. CDR3 nucleotides: TGTGCCAGCAGCCCCGGGACCTCTGGGGCCAACGTCCTGACTTTC. Translating it yields CASSPGTSGANVLTF.

Only one count was recorded for this clone. This chain joins TRBV28 and TRBJ1-1; 8 bases map to TRBD1. With 5 bases clipped from V and 1 base from J, the junction kept 9 bases outside the gene matches. CDR1 and CDR2 (germline): MDHEN, SYDVKM. There are 16 residues in the CDR3. CDR3 nucleotide sequence: TGTGCCAGCAGTCCCATTGGACAGGGTCAGAACACTGAAGCTTTCTTT. Its translation is CASSPIGQGQNTEAFF.

The chain is built from TRBV19 and TRBJ2-2; D unresolved. V was cut by 5 bases and J by 0 bases, with 10 bases left in between. This CDR3 comprises 15 residues. Germline V gene data show CDR1 as LNHDA and CDR2 as SQIVND (reference sequence). CDR3 sequence: CASSELPSNTGELFF. The DNA for the CDR3 is TGTGCCAGTAGTGAACTCCCCTCGAACACCGGGGAGCTGTTTTTT.

The chain uses TRBV5-4 and TRBJ2-7; 13 bases match TRBD2. The CDR3 sequence is 15 residues long. In germline, CDR1 is SGHNT, CDR2 YYREEE (reference sequence). V dropped 4 bases and J dropped 4; count of bases not matched to a gene: 5. The CDR3 is CASSPGTSGTYEQYF. In DNA, the CDR3 is TGTGCCAGCAGCCCGGGGACTAGCGGGACGTACGAGCAGTACTTC.

This chain joins TRBV5-1 and TRBJ2-2, with unresolved D. In germline, CDR1 is SGHRS, CDR2 YFSETQ. Deletions cut 2 bases from V and 2 bases from J, with 7 bases between. The CDR3 is 14 amino acids. CDR3 in amino acids: CASSFAVNTGELFF. As DNA, the CDR3 is TGCGCCAGCAGCTTCGCGGTAAACACCGGGGAGCTGTTTTTT.

The V gene is TRBV15, the J gene TRBJ2-1; D remains ambiguous. The CDR3 covers 15 residues. Trimming left V 0 bases short and J 8 bases short, with 14 bases between. Per the germline V gene, CDR1 is LNHNV and CDR2 is YYDKDF (reference sequence). CDR3 nucleotide sequence: TGTGCCACCAGCAGAGACCCCTCCGTGGGCGATGAGCAGTTCTTC. This translates into CATSRDPSVGDEQFF.

J is TRBJ1-3 and V is TRBV28, with D unresolved. This CDR3 comprises 13 residues. Germline V gives CDR1 MDHEN, CDR2 SYDVKM. V was trimmed by 9 bases and J by 0 bases, leaving 9 bases between them. The CDR3 loop is CASGRLSGNTIYF. The DNA for the CDR3 is TGTGCCAGTGGACGGCTCTCTGGAAACACCATATATTTT.

This clone was picked up one time. The V gene is TRBV5-1, the J gene TRBJ2-3; 11 bases are a match to TRBD2. Losses at the gene ends were 1 base for V and 2 bases for J; bases not matched to a gene: 3. The CDR3 runs to 16 residues. Germline V CDR1 and CDR2: SGHRS, YFSETQ. The CDR3 region is CASSLTSGGFTDTQYF. CDR3 bases: TGCGCCAGCAGCTTGACTAGCGGGGGATTCACAGATACGCAGTATTTT.

The rearrangement uses TRBV2 and TRBJ2-3; 13 nucleotides match TRBD2. CDR1 is SNHLY, CDR2 FYNNEI, per germline. The J segment lost 6 bases and the V segment lost 4 bases, leaving 4 bases of the junction unmatched. This CDR3 spans 15 amino acids. CDR3 amino acids: CASSARTSGGDTQYF. The CDR3 DNA reads TGTGCCAGCAGTGCCCGGACTAGCGGGGGCGATACGCAGTATTTT. The whole variable domain, remainder taken from reference TRBV2 and TRBJ2-3, is EPEVTQTPSHQVTQMGQEVILRCVPISNHLYFYWYRQILGQKVEFLVSFYNNEISEKSEIFDDQFSVERPDGSNFTLKIRSTKLEDSAMYFCASSARTSGGDTQYFGPGTRLTVL.

The V gene is TRBV13, the J gene TRBJ2-2, with D perhaps matching TRBD1 (6 bases). The germline V and J ends were trimmed by 2 bases and 1 base, with 11 bases remaining between them. CDR1 and CDR2 (germline): PRHDT, FYEKMQ (reference sequence). This CDR3 is built from 16 residues. The DNA for the CDR3 is TGTGCCAGCAGCTTAAACACAGGGAGGAACACCGGGGAGCTGTTTTTT. Its protein product is CASSLNTGRNTGELFF.

The chain couples TRBV7-3 to TRBJ1-1; D not certain. Germline assignment: CDR1 SGHTA and CDR2 FQGTGA. The ends were cut back, 5 bases at V and 0 bases at J, with 25 bases in the middle. The CDR3 extends over 19 amino acids. CDR3 protein: CASSPTPRRAGTMNTEAFF. The CDR3 DNA follows: TGTGCCAGCAGCCCCACCCCAAGGCGGGCAGGCACCATGAACACTGAAGCTTTCTTT.

The chain recombines TRBV5-1 with TRBJ1-2, with a tentative D call TRBD1 (5 bases). The CDR3 runs 15 residues. V lost 0 bases and J lost 3, with 12 bases in between. CDR1 and CDR2 (germline): SGHRS, YFSETQ. CDR3 DNA: TGCGCCAGCAGCTTGGCCGCAGGGAGTGACTATGGCTACACCTTC. This sequence encodes CASSLAAGSDYGYTF.

V is TRBV6-1 and J is TRBJ1-6; D gene unclear. The CDR3 totals 12 residues. Germline V gene data show CDR1 as MNHNS and CDR2 as SASEGT. Trimming left V 8 bases short and J 3 bases short, with 5 bases between. CDR3 nucleotides: TGTGCCAGCCGGGACTATAATTCACCCCTCCACTTT. Translating it yields CASRDYNSPLHF.

J is TRBJ1-2 and V is TRBV28; 10 bases are shared with TRBD1. The CDR3 contains 13 residues. Per the germline V gene, CDR1 is MDHEN and CDR2 is SYDVKM. V lost 11 bases and J lost 8; bases outside the gene matches: 11. CDR3 residues: CAAFDRGLYGYTF. The CDR3 bases are TGTGCCGCCTTCGACAGGGGGCTTTACGGCTACACCTTC.

The chain carries TRBV5-4 and TRBJ2-2; 10 bases map to TRBD1. Trimming at V came to 0 bases and at J to 5 bases, leaving 1 base not matched to a gene. This CDR3 comprises 15 residues. CDR1 and CDR2 (germline): SGHNT, YYREEE (reference sequence). The CDR3 region is CASSLGQGATGELFF. The CDR3 DNA reads TGTGCCAGCAGCTTGGGACAGGGGGCTACCGGGGAGCTGTTTTTT.

This chain connects TRBV7-8 to TRBJ2-1; D tentatively reads TRBD1 or TRBD2 (5 bases each). This CDR3 spans 15 amino acids. Trimming pared 6 bases from V and 2 bases from J, leaving 14 bases between. CDR1 and CDR2 (germline): SGHVS, FQNEAQ. Here the CDR3 DNA reads TGTGCCAGCAGATCCGGGACGGGGACCTACAATGAGCAGTTCTTC. Protein sequence: CASRSGTGTYNEQFF.

Written as DNA, the CDR3 is TGTGCCAGCAGCTTATCCGGGGAAAAACTGTTTTTT. It specifies CASSLSGEKLFF. The chain carries TRBV7-9 and TRBJ1-4; D remains unclear. The CDR3 loop spans 12 amino acids. The ends were cut back, 2 bases at V and 8 bases at J, with 6 bases in the middle. CDR1 is SEHNR and CDR2 is FQNEAQ in the germline V gene (reference sequence).

The rearrangement joins TRBV27 to TRBJ2-7; the match to TRBD1 covers 7 bases. V lost 5 bases, J lost 5 bases, and 12 bases stayed unmatched. Germline loops: CDR1 MNHEY, CDR2 SMNVEV (reference sequence). The CDR3 spans 15 residues. For the CDR3, the DNA is TGTGCCAGCAGTCCATACCCGACAGGGTACCACGAGCAGTACTTC. It is translated as CASSPYPTGYHEQYF.